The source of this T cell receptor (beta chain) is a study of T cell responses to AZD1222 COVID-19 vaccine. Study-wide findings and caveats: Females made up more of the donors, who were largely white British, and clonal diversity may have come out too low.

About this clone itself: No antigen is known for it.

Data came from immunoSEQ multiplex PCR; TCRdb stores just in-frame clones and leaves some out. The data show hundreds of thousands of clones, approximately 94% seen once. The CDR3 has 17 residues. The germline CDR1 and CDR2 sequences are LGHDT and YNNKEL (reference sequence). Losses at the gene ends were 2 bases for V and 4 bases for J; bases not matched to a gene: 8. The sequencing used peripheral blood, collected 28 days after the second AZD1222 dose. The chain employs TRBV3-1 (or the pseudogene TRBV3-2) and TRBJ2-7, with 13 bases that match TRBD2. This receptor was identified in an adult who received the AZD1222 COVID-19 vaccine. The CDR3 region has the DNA TGTGCCAGCAGCCAAAGATCGGGACTAGCGGGGCTATACGAGCAGTACTTC. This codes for CASSQRSGLAGLYEQYF.